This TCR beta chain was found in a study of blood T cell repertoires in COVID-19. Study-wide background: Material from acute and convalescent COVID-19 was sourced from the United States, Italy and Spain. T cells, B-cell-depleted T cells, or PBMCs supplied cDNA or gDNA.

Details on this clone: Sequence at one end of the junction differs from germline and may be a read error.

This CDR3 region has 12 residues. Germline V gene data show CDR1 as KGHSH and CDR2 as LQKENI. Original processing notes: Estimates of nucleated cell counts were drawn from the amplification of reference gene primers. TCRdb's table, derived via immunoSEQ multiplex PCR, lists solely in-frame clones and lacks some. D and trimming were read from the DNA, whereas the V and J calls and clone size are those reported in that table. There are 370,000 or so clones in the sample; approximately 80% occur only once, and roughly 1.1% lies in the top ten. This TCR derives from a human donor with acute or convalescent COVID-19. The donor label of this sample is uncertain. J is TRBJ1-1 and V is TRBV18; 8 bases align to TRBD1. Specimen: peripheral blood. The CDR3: CASSADRDVGRF. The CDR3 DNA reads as TGTGCCAGCTCGGCGGACAGGGATGTTGGAAGGTTT.